Sequencing of this T cell receptor (beta chain) was carried out in a study of blood T cell repertoires in COVID-19 (dated by TCRdb to 2020 to 2021). A note on the overall study: Samples covering the acute and convalescent phases of COVID-19 were provided by collaborators in the United States, Italy and Spain. The prospective study material was composed of cDNA or gDNA derived from T cells, B-cell-depleted T cells, or PBMCs. The samples were drawn from two sources: the first 160 participants of the ongoing ImmuneRACE study, and about 1,300 subjects contributed by 6 global collaborators. Subjects who had been exposed to COVID-19, were actively infected with it, or had recovered from it provided the deeply sampled blood TCRbeta repertoires that made up the dataset. Where HLA class I and class II types were available, the types were taken from metadata supplied by the sample provider, not from assay-based typing. Sample metadata almost always included a de-identified subject ID, COVID-19 status, age in years and sex. The repertoires were released in a freely available public database intended as a resource for research on the immune response to SARS-CoV-2.

Concerning this clone: Its target antigen remains unknown. The sample holds no much larger clone one base away, and base qualities are not on file.

The immunoSEQ Assay, a bias-controlled multiplex PCR, was used to amplify TCRbeta CDR3 regions from genomic DNA. As for the original processing: The number of nucleated cells in each sample was estimated from the amplification of reference gene primers within the assay. Sequence reads were collapsed and filtered to measure the absolute abundance of every unique TCRbeta CDR3 rearrangement. For each sample, productive Simpson clonality was calculated by taking the square root of Simpson's diversity index across productive rearrangements. The source is immuneACCESS, and TCRdb retained only in-frame sequences with V and J called. Part of the clones is not carried over; for the studies checked, unresolved V genes explain less than half of this, and the remainder is unexplained. D and trimming come from the DNA, and the V and J calls and clone size come from that table. The table for this sample lists fewer than 250,000 clones; 70% to 90% of them were counted only once. The ten largest clones take up about 0.72% of the sample.

Collaborating institutions collected whole blood in K2EDTA tubes following their own protocols. Collaborator samples were shipped for TCRbeta analysis as frozen whole blood, isolated PBMCs, or DNA extracted from either sample type. Including cysteine and phenylalanine, the CDR3 has 13 amino acids. Just the 39-base CDR3 DNA is kept, in frame starting at base 1. CDR1 LNHDA and CDR2 SQIVND were looked up in the germline V gene (reference sequence). V loses 5 bases, J loses 5 bases, and the germline ends lie 9 bases apart. Results and caveats for the whole study, not just this receptor: How much clinical and demographic metadata was included differed by source and by participant, and the metadata was provided uncurated.

Sample: peripheral blood. The clonotype originates from a woman aged 70-85 years with acute or convalescent COVID-19. The chain uses TRBV19 and TRBJ1-4; the best D guess is TRBD1, with 5 bases matching. The sequence in DNA is TGTGCCAGTAGTGAGACAGCAAATGAAAAACTGTTTTTT. It is translated as CASSETANEKLFF.